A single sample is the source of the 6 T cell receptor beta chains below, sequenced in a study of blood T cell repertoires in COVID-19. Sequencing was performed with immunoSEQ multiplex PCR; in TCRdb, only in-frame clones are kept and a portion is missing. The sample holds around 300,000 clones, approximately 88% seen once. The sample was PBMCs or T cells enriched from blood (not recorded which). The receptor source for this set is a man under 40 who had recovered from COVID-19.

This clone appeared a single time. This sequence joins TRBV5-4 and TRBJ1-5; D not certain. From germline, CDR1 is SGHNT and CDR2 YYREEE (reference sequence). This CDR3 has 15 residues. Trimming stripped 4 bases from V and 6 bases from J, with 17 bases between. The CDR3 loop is CASSPGPGGGQPQHF. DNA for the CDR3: TGTGCCAGCAGCCCCGGACCCGGAGGCGGTCAGCCCCAGCATTTT.

The CDR3 reads CASSELYIQYF. CDR3 DNA sequence: TGTGCCAGCAGTGAACTCTACATTCAGTACTTC. The chain joins TRBV6-1 to TRBJ2-4; no firm D call. Germline V gene lookup returns CDR1 MNHNS and CDR2 SASEGT. The CDR3 extends over 11 amino acids. The V gene lost 2 bases and the J gene lost 8 bases, with 4 bases spanning the gap.

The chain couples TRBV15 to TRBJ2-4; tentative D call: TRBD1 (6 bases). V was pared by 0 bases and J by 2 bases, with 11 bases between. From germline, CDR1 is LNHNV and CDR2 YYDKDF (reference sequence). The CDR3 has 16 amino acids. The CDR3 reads CATSRDVGTTKNIQYF. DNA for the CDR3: TGTGCCACCAGCAGAGATGTAGGGACAACCAAAAACATTCAGTACTTC.

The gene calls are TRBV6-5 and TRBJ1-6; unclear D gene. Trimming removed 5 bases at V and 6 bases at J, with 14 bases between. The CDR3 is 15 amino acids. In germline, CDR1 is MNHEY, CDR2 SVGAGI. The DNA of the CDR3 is TGTGCCAGCAGTAAAAACCGGGATCTTAATTCACCCCTCCACTTT. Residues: CASSKNRDLNSPLHF.

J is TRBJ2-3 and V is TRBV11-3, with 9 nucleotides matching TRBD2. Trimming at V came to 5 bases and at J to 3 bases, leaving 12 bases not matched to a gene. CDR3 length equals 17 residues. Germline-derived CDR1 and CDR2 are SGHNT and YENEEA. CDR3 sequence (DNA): TGTGCCAGCAGCCCCAGGGACGGCGGGGGGGCGACAGATACGCAGTATTTT. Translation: CASSPRDGGGATDTQYF.

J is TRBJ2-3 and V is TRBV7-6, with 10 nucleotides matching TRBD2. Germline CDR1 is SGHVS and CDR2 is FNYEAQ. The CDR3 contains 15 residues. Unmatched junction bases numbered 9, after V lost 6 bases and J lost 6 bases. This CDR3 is CASSSLAGRGDTQYF. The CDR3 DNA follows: TGTGCCAGCAGTTCACTAGCGGGGAGAGGGGATACGCAGTATTTT.